The TCR beta chain described here comes from a study of blood T cell repertoires in COVID-19. Study at large: Donors in the United States, Italy and Spain gave samples during acute or convalescent COVID-19. T cells, B-cell-depleted T cells, or PBMCs supplied cDNA or gDNA.

The germline CDR1 and CDR2 sequences are ENHRY and SYGVKD. Unmatched junction bases numbered 3, after V lost 2 bases and J lost 0 bases. The length of the CDR3 is 16 residues. Original methodology: Cell counts per sample came from amplifying reference gene primers. Profiled with immunoSEQ multiplex PCR; TCRdb holds only in-frame clones, not every one. The V and J calls and the clone size are those of that table, but D and trimming were determined from the DNA. Seen here are roughly 110,000 clones, about 80% observed once, and the top ten hold less than 9.5%. To note about this clone: In the same sample, other DNA sequences code for this CDR3.

Material for sequencing was peripheral blood. This receptor was obtained from a woman in her thirties or forties with acute or convalescent COVID-19. This rearrangement joins TRBV10-3 to TRBJ2-3; 9 bases map to TRBD2. For the CDR3, the DNA is TGTGCCATCAGTGAGGGGCTAGCGGGGAGCACAGATACGCAGTATTTT. Translation: CAISEGLAGSTDTQYF.